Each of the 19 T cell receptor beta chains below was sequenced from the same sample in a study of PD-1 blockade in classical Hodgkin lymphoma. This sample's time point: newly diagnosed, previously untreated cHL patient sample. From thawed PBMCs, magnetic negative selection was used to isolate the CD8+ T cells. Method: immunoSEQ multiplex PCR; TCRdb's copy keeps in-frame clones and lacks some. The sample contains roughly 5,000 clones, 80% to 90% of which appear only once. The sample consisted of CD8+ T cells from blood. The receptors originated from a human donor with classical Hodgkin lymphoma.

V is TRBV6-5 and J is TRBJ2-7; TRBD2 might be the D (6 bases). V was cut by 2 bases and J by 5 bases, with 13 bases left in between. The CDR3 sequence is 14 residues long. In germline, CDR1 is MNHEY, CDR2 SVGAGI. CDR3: CASSYVRGEDEQYF. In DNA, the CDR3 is TGTGCCAGCAGTTACGTGCGGGGCGAGGACGAGCAGTACTTC.

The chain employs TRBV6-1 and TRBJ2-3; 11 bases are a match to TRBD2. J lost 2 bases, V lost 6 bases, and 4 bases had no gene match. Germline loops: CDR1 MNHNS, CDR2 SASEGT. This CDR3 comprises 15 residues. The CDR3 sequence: CASSGTSGPTDTQYF. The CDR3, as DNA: TGTGCCAGCAGCGGGACTAGCGGACCCACAGATACGCAGTATTTT.

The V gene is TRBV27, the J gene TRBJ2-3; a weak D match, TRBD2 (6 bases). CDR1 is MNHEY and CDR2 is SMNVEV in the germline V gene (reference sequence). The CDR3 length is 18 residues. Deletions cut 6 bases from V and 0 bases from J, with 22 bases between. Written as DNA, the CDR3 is TGTGCCAGCAGCCGGAAGCCCTGGGGGGACCCTAGCACAGATACGCAGTATTTT. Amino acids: CASSRKPWGDPSTDTQYF.

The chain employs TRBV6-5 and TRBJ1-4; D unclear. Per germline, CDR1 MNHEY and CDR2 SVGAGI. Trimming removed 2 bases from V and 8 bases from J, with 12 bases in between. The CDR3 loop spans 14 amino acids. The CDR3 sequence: CASSYGVSGEKLFF. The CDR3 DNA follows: TGTGCCAGCAGTTACGGGGTCTCAGGAGAAAAACTGTTTTTT.

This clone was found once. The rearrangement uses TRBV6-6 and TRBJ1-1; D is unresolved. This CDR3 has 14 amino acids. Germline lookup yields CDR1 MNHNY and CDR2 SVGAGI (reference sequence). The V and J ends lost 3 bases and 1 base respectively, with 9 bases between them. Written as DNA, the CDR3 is TGTGCCAGCAGTTATCCAGAGCCGAACACTGAAGCTTTCTTT. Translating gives CASSYPEPNTEAFF.

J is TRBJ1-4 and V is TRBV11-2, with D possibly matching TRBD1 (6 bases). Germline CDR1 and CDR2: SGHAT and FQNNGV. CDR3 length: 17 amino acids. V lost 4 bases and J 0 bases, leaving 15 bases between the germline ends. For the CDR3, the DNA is TGTGCCAGCAGCTCACAGATGGGGGCGGCAACTAATGAAAAACTGTTTTTT. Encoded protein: CASSSQMGAATNEKLFF. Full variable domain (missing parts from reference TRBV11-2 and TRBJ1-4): EAGVAQSPRYKIIEKRQSVAFWCNPISGHATLYWYQQILGQGPKLLIQFQNNGVVDDSQLPKDRFSAERLKGVDSTLKIQPAKLEDSAVYLCASSSQMGAATNEKLFFGSGTQLSVL.

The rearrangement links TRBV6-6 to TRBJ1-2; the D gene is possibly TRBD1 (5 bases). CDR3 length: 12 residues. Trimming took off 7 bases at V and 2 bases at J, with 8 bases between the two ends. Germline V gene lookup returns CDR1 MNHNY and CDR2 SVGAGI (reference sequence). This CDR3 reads CASTDTNYGYTF. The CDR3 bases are TGTGCCAGCACGGACACAAACTATGGCTACACCTTC.

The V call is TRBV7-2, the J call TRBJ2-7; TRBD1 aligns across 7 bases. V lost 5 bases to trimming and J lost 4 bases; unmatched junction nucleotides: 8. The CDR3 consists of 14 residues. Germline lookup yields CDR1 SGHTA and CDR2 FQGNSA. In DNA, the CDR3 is TGTGCCAGCAGCCCTATGGCAGGGGGATACGAGCAGTACTTC. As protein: CASSPMAGGYEQYF.

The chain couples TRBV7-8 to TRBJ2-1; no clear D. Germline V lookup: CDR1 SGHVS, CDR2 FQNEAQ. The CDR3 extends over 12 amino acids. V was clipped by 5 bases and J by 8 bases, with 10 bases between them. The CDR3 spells CASSPISYEQFF. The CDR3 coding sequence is TGTGCCAGCAGCCCTATCTCCTATGAGCAGTTCTTC.

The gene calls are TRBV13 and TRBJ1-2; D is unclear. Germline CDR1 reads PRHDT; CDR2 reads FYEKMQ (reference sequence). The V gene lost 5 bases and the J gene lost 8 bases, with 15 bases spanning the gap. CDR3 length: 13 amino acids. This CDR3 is CASSLGRKEGYTF. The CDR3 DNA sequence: TGTGCCAGCAGCCTTGGACGGAAAGAGGGCTACACCTTC.

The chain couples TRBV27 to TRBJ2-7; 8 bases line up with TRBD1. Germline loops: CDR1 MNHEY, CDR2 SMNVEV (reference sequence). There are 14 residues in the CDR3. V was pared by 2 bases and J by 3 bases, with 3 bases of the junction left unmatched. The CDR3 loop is CASSLQGANYEQYF. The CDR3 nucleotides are TGTGCCAGCAGTTTACAGGGGGCTAACTACGAGCAGTACTTC.

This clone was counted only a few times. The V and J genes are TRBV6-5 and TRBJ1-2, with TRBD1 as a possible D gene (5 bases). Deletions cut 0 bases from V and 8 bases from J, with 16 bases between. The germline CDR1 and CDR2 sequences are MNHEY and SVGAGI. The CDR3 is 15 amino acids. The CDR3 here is CASSYSKGTPRGYTF. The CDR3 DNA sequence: TGTGCCAGCAGTTACTCGAAGGGGACTCCGAGGGGCTACACCTTC.

DNA of the CDR3: TGTGCCAGCAGTTACGGGGGAGGGTTCTTTACTGAAGCTTTCTTT. It yields the protein CASSYGGGFFTEAFF. The chain employs TRBV6-5 and TRBJ1-1, with D possibly TRBD1 on 5 matching bases. The V end was cut by 2 bases, the J end by 5 bases, with 15 bases between. The CDR3 runs to 15 residues. Germline CDR1 MNHEY, CDR2 SVGAGI.

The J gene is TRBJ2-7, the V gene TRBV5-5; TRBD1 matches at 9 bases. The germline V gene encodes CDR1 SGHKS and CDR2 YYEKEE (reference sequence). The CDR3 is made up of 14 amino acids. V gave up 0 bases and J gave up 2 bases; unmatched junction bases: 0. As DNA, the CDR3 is TGTGCCAGCAGCTTGGACAGGGGGCCCTACGAGCAGTACTTC. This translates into CASSLDRGPYEQYF.

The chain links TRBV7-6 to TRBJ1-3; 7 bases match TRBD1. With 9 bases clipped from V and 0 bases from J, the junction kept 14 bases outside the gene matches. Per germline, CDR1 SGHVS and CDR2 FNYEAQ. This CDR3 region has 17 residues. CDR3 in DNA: TGTGCCAGTTCGGGACAGAGATTACCTGGCTCTGGAAACACCATATATTTT. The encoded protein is CASSGQRLPGSGNTIYF.

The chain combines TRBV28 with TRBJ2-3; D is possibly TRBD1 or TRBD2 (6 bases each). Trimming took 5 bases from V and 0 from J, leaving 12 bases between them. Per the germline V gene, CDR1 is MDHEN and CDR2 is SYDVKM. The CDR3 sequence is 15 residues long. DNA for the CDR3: TGTGCCAGCAGTCACAGGGCGGGGAGCACAGATACGCAGTATTTT. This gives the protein CASSHRAGSTDTQYF.

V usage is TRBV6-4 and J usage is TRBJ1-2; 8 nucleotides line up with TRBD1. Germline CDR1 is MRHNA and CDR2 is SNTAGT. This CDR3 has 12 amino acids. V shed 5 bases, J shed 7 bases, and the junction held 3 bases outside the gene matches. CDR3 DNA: TGTGCCAGCAGTTCAGGGGGCAGTGGCTACACCTTC. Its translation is CASSSGGSGYTF.

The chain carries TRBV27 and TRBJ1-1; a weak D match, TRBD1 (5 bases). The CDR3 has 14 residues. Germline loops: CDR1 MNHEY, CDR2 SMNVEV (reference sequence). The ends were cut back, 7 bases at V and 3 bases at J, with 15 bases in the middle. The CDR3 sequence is CASMNRGWDTEAFF. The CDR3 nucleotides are TGTGCCAGCATGAACCGGGGGTGGGACACTGAAGCTTTCTTT.

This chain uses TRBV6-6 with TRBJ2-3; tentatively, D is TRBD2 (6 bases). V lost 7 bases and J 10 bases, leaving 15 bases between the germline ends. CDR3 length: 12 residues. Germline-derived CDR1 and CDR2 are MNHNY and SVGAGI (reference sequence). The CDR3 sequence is CASNPWGESQYF. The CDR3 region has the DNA TGTGCCAGCAACCCCTGGGGGGAGTCGCAGTATTTT.